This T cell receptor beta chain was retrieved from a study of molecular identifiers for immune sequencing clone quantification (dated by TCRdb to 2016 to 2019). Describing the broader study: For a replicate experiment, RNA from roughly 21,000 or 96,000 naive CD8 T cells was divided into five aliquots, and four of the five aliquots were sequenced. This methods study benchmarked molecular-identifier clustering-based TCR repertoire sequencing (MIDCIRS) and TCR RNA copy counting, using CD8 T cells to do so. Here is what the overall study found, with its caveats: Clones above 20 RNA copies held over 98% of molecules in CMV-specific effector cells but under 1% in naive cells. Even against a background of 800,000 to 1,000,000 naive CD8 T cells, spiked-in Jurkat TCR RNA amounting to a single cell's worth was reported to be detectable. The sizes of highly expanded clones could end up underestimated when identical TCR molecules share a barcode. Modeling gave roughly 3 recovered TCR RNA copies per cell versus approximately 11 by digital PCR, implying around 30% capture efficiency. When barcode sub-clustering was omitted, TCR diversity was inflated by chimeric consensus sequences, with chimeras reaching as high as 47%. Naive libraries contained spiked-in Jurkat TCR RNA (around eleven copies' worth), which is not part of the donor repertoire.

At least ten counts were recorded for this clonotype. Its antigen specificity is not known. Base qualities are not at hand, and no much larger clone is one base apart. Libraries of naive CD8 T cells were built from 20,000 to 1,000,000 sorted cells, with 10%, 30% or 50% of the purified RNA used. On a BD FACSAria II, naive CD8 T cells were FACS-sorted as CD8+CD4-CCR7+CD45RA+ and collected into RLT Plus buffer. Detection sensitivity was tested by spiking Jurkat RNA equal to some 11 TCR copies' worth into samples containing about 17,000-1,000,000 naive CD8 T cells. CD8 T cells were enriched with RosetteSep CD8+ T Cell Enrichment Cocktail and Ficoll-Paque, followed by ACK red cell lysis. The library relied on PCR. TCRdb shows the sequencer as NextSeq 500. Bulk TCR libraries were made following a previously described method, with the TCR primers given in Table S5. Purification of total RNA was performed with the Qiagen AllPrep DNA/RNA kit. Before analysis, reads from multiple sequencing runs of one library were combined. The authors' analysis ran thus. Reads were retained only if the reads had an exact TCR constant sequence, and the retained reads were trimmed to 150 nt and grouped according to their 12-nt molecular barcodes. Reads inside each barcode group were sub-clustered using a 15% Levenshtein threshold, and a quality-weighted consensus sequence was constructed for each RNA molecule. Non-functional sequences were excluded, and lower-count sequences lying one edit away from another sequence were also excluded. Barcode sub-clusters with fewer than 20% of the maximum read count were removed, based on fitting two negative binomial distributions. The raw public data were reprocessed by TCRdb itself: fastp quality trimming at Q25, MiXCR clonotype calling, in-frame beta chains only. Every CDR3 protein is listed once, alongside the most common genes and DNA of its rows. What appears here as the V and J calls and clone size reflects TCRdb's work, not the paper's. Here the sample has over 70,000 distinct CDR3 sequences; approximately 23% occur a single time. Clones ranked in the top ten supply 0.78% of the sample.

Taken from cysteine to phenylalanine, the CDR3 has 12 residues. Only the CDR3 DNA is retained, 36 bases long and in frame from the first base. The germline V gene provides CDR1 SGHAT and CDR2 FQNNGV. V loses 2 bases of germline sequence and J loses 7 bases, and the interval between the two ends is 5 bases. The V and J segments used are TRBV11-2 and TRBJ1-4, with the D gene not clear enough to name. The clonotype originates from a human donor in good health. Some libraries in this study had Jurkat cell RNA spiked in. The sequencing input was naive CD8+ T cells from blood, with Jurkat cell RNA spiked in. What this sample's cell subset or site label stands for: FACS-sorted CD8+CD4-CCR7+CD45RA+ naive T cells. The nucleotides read TGTGCCAGCAGCTTAAGGTTTGAAAAACTGTTTTTT. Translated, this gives CASSLRFEKLFF.